Presented here are 14 T cell receptor beta chains from one specimen sequenced in a study of post-analysis software for immune sequencing data. General study points: TRBV5-6, TRBV5-1 and TRBV20-1 were among a handful of TRBV segments more frequent in patients than controls.

Unique molecular identifiers had been added to the TCR beta cDNA libraries. TCRdb reprocessed the PCR reads with MiXCR, giving one entry per CDR3 protein. Seen here are about 620,000 distinct CDR3 sequences, around 40% observed once, and the top ten hold under 2%. Their specific antigens are unknown. Sequencing was performed on blood. These receptors originate from a girl between 10 and 17 years old with multiple sclerosis.

This clonotype came up a few times. V gene TRBV9 combines with J gene TRBJ2-3; D may be TRBD2 (6 bases). This CDR3 has 15 residues. Between the trimmed V and J ends, which lost 3 bases and 8 bases, there was a span of 19 bases. Germline V gene data show CDR1 as SGDLS and CDR2 as YYNGEE. The CDR3 spells CASSGKGLTSGTQYF. CDR3 DNA sequence: TGTGCCAGCAGCGGGAAGGGACTGACTTCCGGTACGCAGTATTTT.

This chain joins TRBV25-1 and TRBJ2-3; D is undetermined. The germline V gene encodes CDR1 MGHDK and CDR2 SYGVNS. V was trimmed by 1 base and J by 4 bases, leaving 9 bases between them. The CDR3 contains 14 residues. CDR3 DNA: TGTGCCAGCAGTGAATTTTCCCGGGCAGATACGCAGTATTTT. Its protein is CASSEFSRADTQYF.

The J gene is TRBJ1-2, the V gene TRBV7-6; 9 bases match TRBD1. The CDR3 runs to 16 residues. CDR1 SGHVS and CDR2 FNYEAQ come from the germline V gene. V gave up 5 bases and J gave up 6 bases; unmatched junction bases: 13. The CDR3 protein is CASSPQITGTGNGYTF. In DNA form, the CDR3 reads TGTGCCAGCAGCCCCCAAATCACCGGGACAGGGAATGGCTACACCTTC.

This chain uses TRBV20-1 with TRBJ2-1; weak D call: TRBD2 (5 bases). Germline loops: CDR1 DFQATT, CDR2 SNEGSKA (reference sequence). V lost 6 bases to trimming and J lost 5 bases, with 14 bases between them. The CDR3 spans 13 residues. In DNA, the CDR3 is TGCAGTGCCGCTAGCTTGTTCCACAATGAGCAGTTCTTC. Protein sequence: CSAASLFHNEQFF.

The rearrangement joins TRBV4-2 to TRBJ1-2, with TRBD1 as a possible D gene (6 bases). The germline CDR1 and CDR2 sequences are LGHNA and YNFKEQ. Trimming took 1 base from V and 4 from J, leaving 13 bases between them. The CDR3 has 15 amino acids. CDR3 loop: CASSQGAGVGYGYTF. CDR3 bases: TGTGCCAGCAGCCAAGGGGCAGGGGTTGGCTATGGCTACACCTTC.

This clonotype has a handful of counts. CDR3 region: CAEGLANEQFF. CDR3 DNA sequence: TGTGCAGAGGGACTAGCAAATGAGCAGTTCTTC. The chain is built from TRBV11-3 and TRBJ2-1; TRBD2 aligns across 9 bases. CDR1 is SGHNT, CDR2 YENEEA, per germline. The CDR3 loop spans 11 amino acids.

CDR3 sequence: CASSRSHLPEAFF. The CDR3 bases are TGTGCCAGCAGCCGGTCCCACTTGCCTGAAGCTTTCTTT. This chain links TRBV3-1 with TRBJ1-1; no definite D call. The V and J ends lost 4 bases and 6 bases respectively, with 12 bases between them. CDR3 length: 13 residues. CDR1 is LGHDT, CDR2 YNNKEL, per germline (reference sequence). The variable domain in full, with the rest retrieved from reference TRBV3-1 and TRBJ1-1, is DTAVSQTPKYLVTQMGNDKSIKCEQNLGHDTMYWYKQDSKKFLKIMFSYNNKELIINETVPNRFSPKSPDKAHLNLHINSLELGDSAVYFCASSRSHLPEAFFGQGTRLTVV.

The V gene is TRBV20-1, the J gene TRBJ1-1; TRBD1 aligns across 9 bases. The CDR3 is 13 amino acids. The germline gives CDR1 DFQATT, CDR2 SNEGSKA (reference sequence). V lost 3 bases, J lost 11 bases, and 10 bases stayed unmatched. The CDR3 sequence is CSASWGQGLEAFF. The CDR3 nucleotides are TGCAGTGCTAGCTGGGGACAGGGCCTTGAGGCTTTCTTT.

The chain is built from TRBV12-3 or TRBV12-4 and TRBJ2-3; 12 positions match TRBD2. This CDR3 has 16 amino acids. The V and J ends lost 1 base and 7 bases, in that order; junction bases with no gene match: 6. DNA for the CDR3: TGTGCCAGCAGTTTAGAGGGCCTAGCGGGAGGGAATACGCAGTATTTT. Its protein product is CASSLEGLAGGNTQYF.

The V call is TRBV12-3 or TRBV12-4, the J call TRBJ2-7; 7 nucleotides align to TRBD1. Trimming removed 8 bases from V and 7 bases from J; junction bases left unmatched: 8. The CDR3 totals 12 residues. The CDR3 is CASARGGDEQYF. CDR3 sequence (DNA): TGTGCCAGCGCGCGAGGGGGCGATGAGCAGTACTTC.

V gene TRBV20-1 combines with J gene TRBJ1-2, with D unclear. CDR3 length: 14 residues. From germline, CDR1 is DFQATT and CDR2 SNEGSKA (reference sequence). The V end was cut by 3 bases, the J end by 6 bases, with 17 bases between. The CDR3 coding sequence is TGCAGTGCTAGCTCGGTCTATGTCTTTGATGGCTACACCTTC. This sequence encodes CSASSVYVFDGYTF.

This chain uses TRBV29-1 with TRBJ2-1, with 8 bases that match TRBD1. The CDR3 spans 13 residues. J lost 12 bases, V lost 6 bases, and 13 bases had no gene match. Germline V CDR1 and CDR2: SQVTM, ANQGSEA. The CDR3 sequence: CSVGGQALHGQFF. The DNA for the CDR3 is TGCAGCGTCGGGGGACAGGCCTTACACGGGCAGTTCTTC.

As concerns this clonotype: Sequence at one end of the junction differs from germline and may be a read error. The chain is built from TRBV10-3 and TRBJ2-3, with 9 bases identical to TRBD2. CDR3 size: 15 residues. Germline assignment: CDR1 ENHRY and CDR2 SYGVKD. This CDR3 reads CTISESSGITDTQYF. The CDR3 DNA reads as TGTACCATCAGTGAGTCTAGCGGGATCACAGATACGCAGTATTTT.

This clonotype was observed a few times. This chain uses TRBV12-3 or TRBV12-4 with TRBJ2-1; 10 bases line up with TRBD1. The CDR3 is made up of 13 amino acids. The V segment lost 8 bases and the J segment 8 bases; nucleotides outside the gene matches: 6. For the CDR3, the DNA is TGTGCCAGCGGGCGGGACAGGGGCCATGAGCAGTTCTTC. This gives the protein CASGRDRGHEQFF.